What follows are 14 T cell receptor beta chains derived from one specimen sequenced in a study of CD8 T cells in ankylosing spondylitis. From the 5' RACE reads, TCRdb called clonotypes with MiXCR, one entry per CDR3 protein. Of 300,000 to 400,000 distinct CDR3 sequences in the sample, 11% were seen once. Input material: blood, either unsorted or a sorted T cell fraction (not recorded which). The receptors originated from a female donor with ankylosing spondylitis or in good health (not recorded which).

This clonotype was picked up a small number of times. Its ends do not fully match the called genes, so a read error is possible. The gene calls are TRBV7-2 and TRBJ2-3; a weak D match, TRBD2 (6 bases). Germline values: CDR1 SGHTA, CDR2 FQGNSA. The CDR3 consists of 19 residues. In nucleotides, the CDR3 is TGTGCCAGCAGCCTAGCCCCCCCTAGCGTGGCAGATAGCACAGATACGCAGTATTTT. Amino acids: CASSLAPPSVADSTDTQYF.

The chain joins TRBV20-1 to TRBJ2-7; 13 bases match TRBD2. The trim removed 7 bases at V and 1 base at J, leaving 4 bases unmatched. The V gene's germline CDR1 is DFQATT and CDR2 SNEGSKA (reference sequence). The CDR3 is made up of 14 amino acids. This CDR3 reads CSGGLAGVSYEQYF. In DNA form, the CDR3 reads TGCAGTGGTGGACTAGCGGGAGTATCCTACGAGCAGTACTTC.

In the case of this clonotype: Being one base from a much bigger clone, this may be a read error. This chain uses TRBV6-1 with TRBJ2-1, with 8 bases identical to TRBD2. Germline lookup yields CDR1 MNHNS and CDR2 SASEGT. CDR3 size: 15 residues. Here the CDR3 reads CASNEAAGAYNEQFF. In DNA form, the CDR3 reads TGTGCCAGCAATGAAGCAGCGGGGGCCTACAATGAGCAGTTCTTC.

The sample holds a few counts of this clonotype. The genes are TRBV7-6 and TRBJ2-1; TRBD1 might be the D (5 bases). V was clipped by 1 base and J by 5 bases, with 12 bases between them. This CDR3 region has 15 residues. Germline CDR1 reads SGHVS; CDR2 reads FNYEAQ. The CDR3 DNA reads TGTGCCAGCAGCTTAGGGCAGGGCTCGCACAATGAGCAGTTCTTC. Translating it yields CASSLGQGSHNEQFF.

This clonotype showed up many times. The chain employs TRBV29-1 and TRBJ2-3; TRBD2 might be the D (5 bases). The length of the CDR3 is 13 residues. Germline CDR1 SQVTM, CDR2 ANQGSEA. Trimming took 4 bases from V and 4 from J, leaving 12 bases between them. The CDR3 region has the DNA TGCAGCGTTGGGGTGCTAGCTTCAGATACGCAGTATTTT. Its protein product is CSVGVLASDTQYF.

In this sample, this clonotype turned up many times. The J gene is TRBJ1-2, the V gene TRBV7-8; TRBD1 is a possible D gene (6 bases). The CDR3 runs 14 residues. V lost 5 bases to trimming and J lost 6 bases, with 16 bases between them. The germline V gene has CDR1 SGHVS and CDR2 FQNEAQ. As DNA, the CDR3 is TGTGCCAGCAGCACTAAGACAGGCCGTGATGGCTACACCTTC. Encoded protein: CASSTKTGRDGYTF.

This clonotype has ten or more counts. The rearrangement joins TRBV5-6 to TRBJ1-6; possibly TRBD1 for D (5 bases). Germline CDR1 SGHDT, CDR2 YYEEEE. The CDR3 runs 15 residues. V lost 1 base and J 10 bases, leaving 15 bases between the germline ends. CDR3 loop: CASSLYGADGSPLHF. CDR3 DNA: TGTGCCAGCAGCTTGTACGGGGCTGATGGGTCACCCCTCCACTTT.

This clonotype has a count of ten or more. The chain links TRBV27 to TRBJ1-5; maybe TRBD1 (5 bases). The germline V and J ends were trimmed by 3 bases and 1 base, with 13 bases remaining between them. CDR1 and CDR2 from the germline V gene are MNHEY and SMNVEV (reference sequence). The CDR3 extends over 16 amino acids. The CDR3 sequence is CASSFSGRKSNQPQHF. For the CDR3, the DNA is TGTGCCAGCAGTTTTTCGGGACGGAAAAGCAATCAGCCCCAGCATTTT.

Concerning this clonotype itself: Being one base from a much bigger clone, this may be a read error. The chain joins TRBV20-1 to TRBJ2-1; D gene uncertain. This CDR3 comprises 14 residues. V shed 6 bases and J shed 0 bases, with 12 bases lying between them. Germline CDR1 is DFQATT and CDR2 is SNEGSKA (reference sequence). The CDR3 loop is CSAQTADSYNEQFF. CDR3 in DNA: TGCAGTGCACAGACCGCCGACTCCTACAATGAGCAGTTCTTC.

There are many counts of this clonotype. The chain's CDR3 is CASSFPGRDEQFF. The CDR3 coding sequence is TGCGCCAGCAGCTTCCCAGGGCGTGATGAGCAGTTCTTC. The chain is built from TRBV5-1 and TRBJ2-1; a weak D match, TRBD1 (5 bases). Germline V CDR1 and CDR2: SGHRS, YFSETQ. With 2 bases removed from V and 8 bases from J, the gap between germline ends came to 11 bases. This CDR3 contains 13 residues.

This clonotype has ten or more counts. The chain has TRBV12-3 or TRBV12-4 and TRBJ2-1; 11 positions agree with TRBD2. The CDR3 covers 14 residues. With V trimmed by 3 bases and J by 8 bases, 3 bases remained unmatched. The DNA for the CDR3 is TGTGCCAGCAGTTTTCTAGCGGGAGGCGATGAGCAGTTCTTC. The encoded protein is CASSFLAGGDEQFF.

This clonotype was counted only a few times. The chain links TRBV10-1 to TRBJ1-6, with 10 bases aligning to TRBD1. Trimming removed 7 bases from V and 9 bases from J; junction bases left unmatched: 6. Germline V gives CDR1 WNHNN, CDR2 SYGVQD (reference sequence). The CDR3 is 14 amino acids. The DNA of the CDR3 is TGCGCCAGCAACGGACAGGGGGACCCTTCACCCCTCCACTTT. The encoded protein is CASNGQGDPSPLHF.

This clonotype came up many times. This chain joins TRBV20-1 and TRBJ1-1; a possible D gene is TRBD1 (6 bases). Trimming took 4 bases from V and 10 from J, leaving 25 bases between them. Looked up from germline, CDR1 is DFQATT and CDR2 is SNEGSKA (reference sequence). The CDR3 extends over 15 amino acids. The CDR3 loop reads CSATPSVTGRPGAFF. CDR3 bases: TGCAGTGCTACTCCTTCCGTGACAGGCCGCCCTGGAGCTTTCTTT.

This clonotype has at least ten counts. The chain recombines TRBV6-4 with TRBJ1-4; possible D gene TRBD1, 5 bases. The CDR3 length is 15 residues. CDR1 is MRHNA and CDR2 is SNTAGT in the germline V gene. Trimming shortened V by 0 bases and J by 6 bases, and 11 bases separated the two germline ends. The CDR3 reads CASSDSARDHEKLFF. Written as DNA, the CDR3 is TGTGCCAGCAGTGACTCAGCAAGGGACCATGAAAAACTGTTTTTT.